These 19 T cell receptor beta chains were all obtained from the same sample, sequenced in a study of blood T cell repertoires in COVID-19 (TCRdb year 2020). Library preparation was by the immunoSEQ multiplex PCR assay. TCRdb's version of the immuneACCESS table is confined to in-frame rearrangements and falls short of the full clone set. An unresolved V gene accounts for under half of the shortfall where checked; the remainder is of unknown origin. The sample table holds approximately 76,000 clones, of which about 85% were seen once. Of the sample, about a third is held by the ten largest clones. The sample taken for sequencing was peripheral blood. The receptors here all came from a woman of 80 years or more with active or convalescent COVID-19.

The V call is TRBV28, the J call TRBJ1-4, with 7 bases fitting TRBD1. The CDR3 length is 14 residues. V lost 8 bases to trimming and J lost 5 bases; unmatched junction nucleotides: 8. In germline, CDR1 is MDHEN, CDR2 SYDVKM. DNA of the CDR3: TGTGCCAGCGGAGGAAGGGGGCGCAATGAAAAACTGTTTTTT. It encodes CASGGRGRNEKLFF. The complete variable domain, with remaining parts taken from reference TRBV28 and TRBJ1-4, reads DVKVTQSSRYLVKRTGEKVFLECVQDMDHENMFWYRQDPGLGLRLIYFSYDVKMKEKGDIPEGYSVSREKKERFSLILESASTNQTSMYLCASGGRGRNEKLFFGSGTQLSVL.

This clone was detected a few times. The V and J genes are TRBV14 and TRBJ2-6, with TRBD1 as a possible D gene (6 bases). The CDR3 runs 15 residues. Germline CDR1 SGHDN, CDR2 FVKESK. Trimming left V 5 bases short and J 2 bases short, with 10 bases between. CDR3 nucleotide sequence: TGTGCCAGCAGCTGGACAGTTCCTGGGGCCAACGTCCTGACTTTC. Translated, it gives CASSWTVPGANVLTF. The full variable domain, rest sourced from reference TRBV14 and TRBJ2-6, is EAGVTQFPSHSVIEKGQTVTLRCDPISGHDNLYWYRRVMGKEIKFLLHFVKESKQDESGMPNNRFLAERTGGTYSTLKVQPAELEDSGVYFCASSWTVPGANVLTFGAGSRLTVL.

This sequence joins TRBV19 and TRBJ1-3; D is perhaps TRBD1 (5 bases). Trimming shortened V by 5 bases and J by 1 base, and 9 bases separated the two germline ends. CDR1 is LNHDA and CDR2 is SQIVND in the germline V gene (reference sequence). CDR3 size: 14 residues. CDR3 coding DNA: TGTGCCAGTAGTCAACAGGATTCTGGAAACACCATATATTTT. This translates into CASSQQDSGNTIYF.

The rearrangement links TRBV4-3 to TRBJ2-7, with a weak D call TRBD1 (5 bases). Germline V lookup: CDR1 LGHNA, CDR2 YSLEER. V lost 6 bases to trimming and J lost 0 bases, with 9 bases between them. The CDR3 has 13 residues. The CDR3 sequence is CASSPGISYEQYF. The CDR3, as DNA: TGCGCCAGCAGTCCAGGGATCTCCTACGAGCAGTACTTC.

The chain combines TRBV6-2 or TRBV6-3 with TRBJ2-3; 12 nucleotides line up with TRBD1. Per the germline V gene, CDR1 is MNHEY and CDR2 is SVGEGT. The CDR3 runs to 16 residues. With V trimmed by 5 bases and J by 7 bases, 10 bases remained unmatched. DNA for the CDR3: TGTGCCAGCAGTGCGCCCGGGACAGGGGGCGCATATACGCAGTATTTT. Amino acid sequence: CASSAPGTGGAYTQYF.

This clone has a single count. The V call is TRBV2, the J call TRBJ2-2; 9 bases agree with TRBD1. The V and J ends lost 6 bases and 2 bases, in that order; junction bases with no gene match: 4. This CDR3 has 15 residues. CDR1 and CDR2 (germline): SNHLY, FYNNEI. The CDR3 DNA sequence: TGTGCCAGCAGCCTAACAGGGGGCAACACCGGGGAGCTGTTTTTT. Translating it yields CASSLTGGNTGELFF.

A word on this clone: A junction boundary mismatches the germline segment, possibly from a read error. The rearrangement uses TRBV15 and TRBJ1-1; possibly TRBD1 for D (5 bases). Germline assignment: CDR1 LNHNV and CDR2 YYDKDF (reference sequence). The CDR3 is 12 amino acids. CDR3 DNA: TGTGCCACCAGCTCAGGGAACCCTGAAGCTTTCTTT. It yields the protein CATSSGNPEAFF.

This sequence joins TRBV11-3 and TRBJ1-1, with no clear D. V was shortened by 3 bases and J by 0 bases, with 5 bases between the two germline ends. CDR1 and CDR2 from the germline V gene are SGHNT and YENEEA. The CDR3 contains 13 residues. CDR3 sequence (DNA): TGTGCCAGCAGCTTCCTAATGAACACTGAAGCTTTCTTT. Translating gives CASSFLMNTEAFF. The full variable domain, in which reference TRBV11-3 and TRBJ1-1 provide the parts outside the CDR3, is EAGVVQSPRYKIIEKKQPVAFWCNPISGHNTLYWYLQNLGQGPELLIRYENEEAVDDSQLPKDRFSAERLKGVDSTLKIQPAELGDSAVYLCASSFLMNTEAFFGQGTRLTVV.

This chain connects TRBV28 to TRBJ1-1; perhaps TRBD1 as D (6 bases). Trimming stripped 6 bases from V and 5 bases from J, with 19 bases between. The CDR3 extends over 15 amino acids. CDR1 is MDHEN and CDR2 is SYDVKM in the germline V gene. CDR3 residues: CASRITGGAGTEAFF. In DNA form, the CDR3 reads TGTGCCAGCAGGATCACGGGGGGGGCTGGGACTGAAGCTTTCTTT.

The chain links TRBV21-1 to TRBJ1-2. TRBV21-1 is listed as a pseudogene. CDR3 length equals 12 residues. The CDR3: CASSKGEGGYTF. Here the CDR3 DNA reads TGTGCCAGCAGCAAAGGGGAGGGTGGCTACACCTTC.

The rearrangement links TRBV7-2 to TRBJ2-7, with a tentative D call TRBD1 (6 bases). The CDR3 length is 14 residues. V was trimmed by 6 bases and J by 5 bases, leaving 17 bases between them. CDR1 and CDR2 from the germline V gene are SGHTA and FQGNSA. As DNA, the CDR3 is TGTGCCAGCAGTCAACAGGGCCGACGGGACGAGCAGTACTTC. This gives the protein CASSQQGRRDEQYF.

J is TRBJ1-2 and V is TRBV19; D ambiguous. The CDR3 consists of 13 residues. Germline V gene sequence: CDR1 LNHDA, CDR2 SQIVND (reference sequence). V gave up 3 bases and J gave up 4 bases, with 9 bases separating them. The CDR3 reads CASSIGQVYGYTF. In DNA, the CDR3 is TGTGCCAGTAGTATCGGCCAGGTCTATGGCTACACCTTC.

CDR3 residues: CASSPKIVGAGGHNEQFF. The DNA for the CDR3 is TGTGCCAGCAGCCCCAAGATCGTAGGGGCGGGGGGGCACAATGAGCAGTTCTTC. The chain employs TRBV3-1 (or the pseudogene TRBV3-2) and TRBJ2-1; 9 nucleotides agree with TRBD2. Germline CDR1 is LGHDT and CDR2 is YNNKEL (reference sequence). The junction had 15 bases not matched to a gene; V was cut back by 4 bases and J by 5 bases. This CDR3 contains 18 residues.

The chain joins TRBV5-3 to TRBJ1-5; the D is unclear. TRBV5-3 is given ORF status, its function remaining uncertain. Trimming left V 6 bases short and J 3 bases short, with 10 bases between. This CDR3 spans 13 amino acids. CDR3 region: CARTPLNNQPQHF. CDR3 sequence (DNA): TGTGCCAGAACCCCTCTAAACAATCAGCCCCAGCATTTT.

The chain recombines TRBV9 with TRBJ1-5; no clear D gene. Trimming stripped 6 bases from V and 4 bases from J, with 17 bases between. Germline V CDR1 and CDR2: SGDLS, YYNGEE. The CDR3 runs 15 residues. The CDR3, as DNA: TGTGCCAGCACCCCCTGGGAGACGGAGAATCAGCCCCAGCATTTT. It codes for CASTPWETENQPQHF.

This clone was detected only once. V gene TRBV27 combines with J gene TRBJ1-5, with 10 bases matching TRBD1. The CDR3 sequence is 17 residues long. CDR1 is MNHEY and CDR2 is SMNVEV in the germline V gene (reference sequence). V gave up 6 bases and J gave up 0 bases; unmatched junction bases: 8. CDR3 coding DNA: TGTGCCAGCAGGAACGACAGGGGGCCGTATAGCAATCAGCCCCAGCATTTT. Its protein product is CASRNDRGPYSNQPQHF.

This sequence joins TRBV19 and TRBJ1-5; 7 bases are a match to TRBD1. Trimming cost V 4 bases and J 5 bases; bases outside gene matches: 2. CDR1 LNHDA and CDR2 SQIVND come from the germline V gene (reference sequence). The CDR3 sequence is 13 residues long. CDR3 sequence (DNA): TGTGCCAGTAGTAACACAGGGGATCAGCCCCAGCATTTT. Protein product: CASSNTGDQPQHF.

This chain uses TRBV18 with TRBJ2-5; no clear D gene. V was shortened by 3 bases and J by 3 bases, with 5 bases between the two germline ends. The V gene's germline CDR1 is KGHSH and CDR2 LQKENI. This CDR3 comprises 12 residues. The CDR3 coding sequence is TGTGCCAGCTCACCCTCGGAAGAGACCCAGTACTTC. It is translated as CASSPSEETQYF.

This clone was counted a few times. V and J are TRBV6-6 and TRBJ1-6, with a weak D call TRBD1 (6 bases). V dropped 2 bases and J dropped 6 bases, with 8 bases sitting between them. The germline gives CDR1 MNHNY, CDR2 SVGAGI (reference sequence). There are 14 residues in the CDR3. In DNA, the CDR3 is TGTGCCAGCAGTTACACAGGGCTTAATTCACCCCTCCACTTT. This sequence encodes CASSYTGLNSPLHF.